This record covers a single T cell receptor beta chain. V lost 5 bases to trimming and J lost 6 bases, with 16 bases between them. Germline CDR1 and CDR2: MDHEN and SYDVKM. The CDR3 has 15 residues. This entry comes from a study of blood T cell repertoires in COVID-19. The overall study: Samples of COVID-19 (acute and convalescent) were obtained from the United States, Italy and Spain. The cDNA or gDNA used as material had been derived from T cells, B-cell-depleted T cells, or PBMCs.

Original data processing: For nucleated cells, counts were estimated from reference gene primer amplification. TCRdb's copy holds only in-frame clones and misses some; the assay was immunoSEQ multiplex PCR. The V and J calls and clone size are taken from that table; D and trimming were inferred from the DNA. The sample lists hundreds of thousands of clones; 75% to 90% were seen once. The sample taken for sequencing was peripheral blood. The receptor was isolated from a woman aged 60-75 years with acute or convalescent COVID-19. This chain joins TRBV28 and TRBJ1-4; no firm D call. CDR3 in amino acids: CASSDGARRDEKLFF. In DNA form, the CDR3 reads TGTGCCAGCAGTGACGGAGCTCGGAGGGATGAAAAACTGTTTTTT.